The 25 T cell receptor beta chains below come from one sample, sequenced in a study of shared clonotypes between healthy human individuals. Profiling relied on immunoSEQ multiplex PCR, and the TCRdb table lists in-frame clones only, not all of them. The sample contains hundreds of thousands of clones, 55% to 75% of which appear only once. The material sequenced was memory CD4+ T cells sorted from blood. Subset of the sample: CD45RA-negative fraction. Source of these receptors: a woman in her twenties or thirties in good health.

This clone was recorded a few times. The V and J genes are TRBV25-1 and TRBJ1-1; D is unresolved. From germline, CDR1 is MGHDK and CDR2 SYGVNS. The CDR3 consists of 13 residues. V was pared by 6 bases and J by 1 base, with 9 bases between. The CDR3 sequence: CASRETANTEAFF. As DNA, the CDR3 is TGTGCCAGCAGGGAAACAGCGAACACTGAAGCTTTCTTT. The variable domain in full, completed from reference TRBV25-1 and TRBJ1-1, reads EADIYQTPRYLVIGTGKKITLECSQTMGHDKMYWYQQDPGMELHLIHYSYGVNSTEKGDLSSESTVSRIRTEHFPLTLESARPSHTSQYLCASRETANTEAFFGQGTRLTVV.

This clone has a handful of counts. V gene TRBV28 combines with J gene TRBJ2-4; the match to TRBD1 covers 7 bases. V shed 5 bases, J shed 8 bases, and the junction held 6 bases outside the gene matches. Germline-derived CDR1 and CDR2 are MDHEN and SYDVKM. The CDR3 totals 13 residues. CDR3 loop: CASSRQGVDIQYF. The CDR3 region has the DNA TGTGCCAGCAGTAGACAGGGAGTGGACATTCAGTACTTC.

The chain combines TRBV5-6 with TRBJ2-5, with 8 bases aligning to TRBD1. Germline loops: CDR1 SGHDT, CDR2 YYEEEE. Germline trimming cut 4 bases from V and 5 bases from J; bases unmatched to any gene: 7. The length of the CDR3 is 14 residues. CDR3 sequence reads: CASSMGQEGETQYF. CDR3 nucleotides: TGTGCCAGCAGCATGGGACAGGAGGGGGAGACCCAGTACTTC. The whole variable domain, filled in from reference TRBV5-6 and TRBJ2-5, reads DAGVTQSPTHLIKTRGQQVTLRCSPKSGHDTVSWYQQALGQGPQFIFQYYEEEERQRGNFPDRFSGHQFPNYSSELNVNALLLGDSALYLCASSMGQEGETQYFGPGTRLLVL.

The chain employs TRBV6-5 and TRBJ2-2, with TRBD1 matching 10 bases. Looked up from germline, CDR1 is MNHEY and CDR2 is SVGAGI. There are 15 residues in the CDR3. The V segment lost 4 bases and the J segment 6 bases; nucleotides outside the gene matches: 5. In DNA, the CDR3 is TGTGCCAGCAGTTCCGGGACAGGGGTCGCCGGGGAGCTGTTTTTT. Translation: CASSSGTGVAGELFF.

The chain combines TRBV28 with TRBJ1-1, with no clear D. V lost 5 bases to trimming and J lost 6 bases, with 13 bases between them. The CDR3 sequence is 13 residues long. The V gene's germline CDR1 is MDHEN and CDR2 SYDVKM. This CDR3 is CASSLLGRAEAFF. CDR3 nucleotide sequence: TGTGCCAGCAGTCTTTTGGGGAGGGCTGAAGCTTTCTTT. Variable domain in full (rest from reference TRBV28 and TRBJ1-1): DVKVTQSSRYLVKRTGEKVFLECVQDMDHENMFWYRQDPGLGLRLIYFSYDVKMKEKGDIPEGYSVSREKKERFSLILESASTNQTSMYLCASSLLGRAEAFFGQGTRLTVV.

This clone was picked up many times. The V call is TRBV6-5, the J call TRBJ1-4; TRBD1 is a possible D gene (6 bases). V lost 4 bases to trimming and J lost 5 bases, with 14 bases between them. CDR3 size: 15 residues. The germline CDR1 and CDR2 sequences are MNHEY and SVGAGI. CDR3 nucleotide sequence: TGTGCCAGCAGTTTTCGGCCAGGGACAAATGAAAAACTGTTTTTT. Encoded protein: CASSFRPGTNEKLFF.

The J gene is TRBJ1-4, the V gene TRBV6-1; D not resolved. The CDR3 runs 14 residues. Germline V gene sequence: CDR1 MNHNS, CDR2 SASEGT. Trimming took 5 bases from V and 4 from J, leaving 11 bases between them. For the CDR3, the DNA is TGTGCCAGCAGTCTGACAAACAATAATGAAAAACTGTTTTTT. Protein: CASSLTNNNEKLFF.

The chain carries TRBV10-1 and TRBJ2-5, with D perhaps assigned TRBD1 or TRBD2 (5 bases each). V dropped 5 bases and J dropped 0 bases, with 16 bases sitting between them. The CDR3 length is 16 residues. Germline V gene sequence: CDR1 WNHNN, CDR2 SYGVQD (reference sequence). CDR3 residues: CASSPGQTTYQETQYF. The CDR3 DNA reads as TGCGCCAGCAGTCCGGGGCAGACGACGTACCAAGAGACCCAGTACTTC.

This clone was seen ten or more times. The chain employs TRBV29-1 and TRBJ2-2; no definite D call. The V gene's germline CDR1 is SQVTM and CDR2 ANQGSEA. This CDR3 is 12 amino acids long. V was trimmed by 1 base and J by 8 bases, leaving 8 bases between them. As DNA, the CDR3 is TGCAGCGTTGAAGCAGGTGGTGGGGAGCTGTTTTTT. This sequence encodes CSVEAGGGELFF.

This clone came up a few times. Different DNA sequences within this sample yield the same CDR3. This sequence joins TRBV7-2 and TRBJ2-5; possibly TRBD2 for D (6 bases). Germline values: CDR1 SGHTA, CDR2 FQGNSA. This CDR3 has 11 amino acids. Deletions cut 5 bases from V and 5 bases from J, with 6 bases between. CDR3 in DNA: TGTGCCAGCAGCCGGGGGGAGACCCAGTACTTC. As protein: CASSRGETQYF.

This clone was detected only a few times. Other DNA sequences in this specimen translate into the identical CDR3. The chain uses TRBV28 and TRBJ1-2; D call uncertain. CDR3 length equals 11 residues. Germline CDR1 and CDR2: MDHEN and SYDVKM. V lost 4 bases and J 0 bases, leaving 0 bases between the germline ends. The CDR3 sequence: CASSSNYGYTF. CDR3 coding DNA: TGTGCCAGCAGTTCTAACTATGGCTACACCTTC.

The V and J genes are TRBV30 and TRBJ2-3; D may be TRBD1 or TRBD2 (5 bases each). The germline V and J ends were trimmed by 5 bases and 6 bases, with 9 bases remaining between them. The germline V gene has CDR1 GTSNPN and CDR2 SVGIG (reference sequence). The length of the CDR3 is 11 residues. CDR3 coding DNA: TGTGCCTGGGGGACGTCCGATACGCAGTATTTT. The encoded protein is CAWGTSDTQYF.

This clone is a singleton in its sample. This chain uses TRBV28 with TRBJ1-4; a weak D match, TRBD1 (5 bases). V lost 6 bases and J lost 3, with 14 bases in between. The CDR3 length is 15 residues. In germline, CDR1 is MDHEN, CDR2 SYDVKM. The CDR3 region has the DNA TGTGCCAGCAGCATCAGGGAGTCGGCTAATGAAAAACTGTTTTTT. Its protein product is CASSIRESANEKLFF.

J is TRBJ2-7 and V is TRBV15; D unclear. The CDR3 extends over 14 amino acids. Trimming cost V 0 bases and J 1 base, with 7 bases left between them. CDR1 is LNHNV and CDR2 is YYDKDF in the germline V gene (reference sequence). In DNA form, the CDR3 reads TGTGCCACCAGCAGAGATCAGTTATCCTACGAGCAGTACTTC. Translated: CATSRDQLSYEQYF.

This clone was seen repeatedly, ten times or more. As DNA, the CDR3 is TGTGCCAGTAAGGGCGGGAGAAATGCCGGGGAGCTGTTTTTT. This codes for CASKGGRNAGELFF. The chain has TRBV19 and TRBJ2-2, with TRBD2 identical over 7 bases. The CDR3 spans 14 residues. V lost 7 bases to trimming and J lost 6 bases; unmatched junction nucleotides: 8. Per germline, CDR1 LNHDA and CDR2 SQIVND (reference sequence).

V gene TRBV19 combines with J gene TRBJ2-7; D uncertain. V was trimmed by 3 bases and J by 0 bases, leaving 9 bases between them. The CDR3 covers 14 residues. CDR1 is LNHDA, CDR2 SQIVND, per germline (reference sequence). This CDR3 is CASSMYGSSYEQYF. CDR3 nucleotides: TGTGCCAGTAGTATGTACGGAAGCTCCTACGAGCAGTACTTC.

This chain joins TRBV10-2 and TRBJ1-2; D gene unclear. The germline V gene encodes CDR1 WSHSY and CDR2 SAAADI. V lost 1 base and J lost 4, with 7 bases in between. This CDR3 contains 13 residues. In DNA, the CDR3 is TGCGCCAGCAGTGAGTGGTCCAGCTATGGCTACACCTTC. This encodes CASSEWSSYGYTF.

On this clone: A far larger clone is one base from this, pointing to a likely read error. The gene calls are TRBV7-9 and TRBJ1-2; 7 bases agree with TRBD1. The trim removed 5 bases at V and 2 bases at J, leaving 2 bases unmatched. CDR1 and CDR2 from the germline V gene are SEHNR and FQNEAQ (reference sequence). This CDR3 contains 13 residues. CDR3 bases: TGTGCCAGCAGCCCGACAGGGAACTATGGCTACACCTTC. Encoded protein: CASSPTGNYGYTF.

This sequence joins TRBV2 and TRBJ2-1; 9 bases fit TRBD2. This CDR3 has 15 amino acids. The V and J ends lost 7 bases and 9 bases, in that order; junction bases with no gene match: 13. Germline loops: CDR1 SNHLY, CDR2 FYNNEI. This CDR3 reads CASISSGLASGEQFF. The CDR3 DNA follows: TGTGCCAGCATTTCATCGGGACTAGCTAGCGGTGAGCAGTTCTTC.

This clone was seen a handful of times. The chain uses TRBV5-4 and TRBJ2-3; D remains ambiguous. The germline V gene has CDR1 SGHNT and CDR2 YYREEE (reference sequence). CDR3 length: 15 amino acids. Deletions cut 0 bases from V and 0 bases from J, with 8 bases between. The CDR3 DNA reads TGTGCCAGCAGCTTGGGGCCCCAAAGCACAGATACGCAGTATTTT. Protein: CASSLGPQSTDTQYF.

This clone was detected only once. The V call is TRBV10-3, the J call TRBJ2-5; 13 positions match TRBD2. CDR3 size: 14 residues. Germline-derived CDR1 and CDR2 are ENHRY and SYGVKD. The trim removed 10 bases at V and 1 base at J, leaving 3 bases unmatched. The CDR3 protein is CATGLAGIQETQYF. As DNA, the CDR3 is TGTGCCACGGGACTAGCGGGGATCCAAGAGACCCAGTACTTC.

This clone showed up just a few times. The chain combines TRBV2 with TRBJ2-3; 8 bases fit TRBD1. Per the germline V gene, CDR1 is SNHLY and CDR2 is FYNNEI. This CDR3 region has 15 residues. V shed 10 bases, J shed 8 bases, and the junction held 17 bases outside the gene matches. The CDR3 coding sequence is TGTGCCACCGGCCAGATCCAGGGGGCTTTTGGTACGCAGTATTTT. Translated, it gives CATGQIQGAFGTQYF.

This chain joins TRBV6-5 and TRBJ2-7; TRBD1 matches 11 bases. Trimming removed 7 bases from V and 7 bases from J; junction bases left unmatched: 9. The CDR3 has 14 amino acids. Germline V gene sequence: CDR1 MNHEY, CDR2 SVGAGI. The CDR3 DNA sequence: TGTGCCAGCAACCTCGGACAGGGGGCGCGTGAGCAGTACTTC. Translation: CASNLGQGAREQYF.

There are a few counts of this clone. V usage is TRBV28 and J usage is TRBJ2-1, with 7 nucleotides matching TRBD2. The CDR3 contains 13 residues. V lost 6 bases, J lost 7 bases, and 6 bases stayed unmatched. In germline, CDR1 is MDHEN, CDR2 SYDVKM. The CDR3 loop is CASRTTSVNEQFF. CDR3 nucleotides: TGTGCCAGCAGAACCACTAGCGTAAATGAGCAGTTCTTC.

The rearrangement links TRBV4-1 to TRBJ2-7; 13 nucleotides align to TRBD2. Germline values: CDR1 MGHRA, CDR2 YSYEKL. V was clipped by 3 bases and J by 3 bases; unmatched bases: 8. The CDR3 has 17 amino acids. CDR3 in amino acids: CASSQVPRTSGSYEQYF. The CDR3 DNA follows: TGCGCCAGCAGCCAGGTACCTCGGACTAGCGGGAGCTACGAGCAGTACTTC.